Here is one TCR beta chain with its context. It has no known antigen specificity. Base qualities are missing; no much larger clone stands one base away. The immunoSEQ Assay, a bias-controlled multiplex PCR, was used to amplify TCRbeta CDR3 regions from genomic DNA. Concerning the study's data processing: The number of nucleated cells in each sample was estimated by amplification of reference gene primers within the assay. To quantify the absolute abundance of each unique TCRbeta CDR3 rearrangement, sequence reads were collapsed and filtered. For each sample, productive Simpson clonality was calculated as the square root of Simpson's diversity index over productive rearrangements. TCRdb mirrors the immuneACCESS table, restricted to in-frame sequences. Some clones are absent from its copies; in checked studies, under half trace to an unresolved V gene, and the reason for the others is unknown. That table gives V, J and clone size, and the DNA gave D and trimming. Within this sample are approximately 280,000 clones, with about nine tenths of them counted one time only. The ten top clones hold approximately 2.4% of the sample.

The sample comes from a study of blood T cell repertoires in COVID-19 (dated by TCRdb to 2018 to 2020). The study in broad terms: The collaborator samples originated in the United States, Italy and Spain and spanned the acute and convalescent phases of COVID-19. The prospective study material was composed of cDNA or gDNA derived from T cells, B-cell-depleted T cells, or PBMCs. Subjects who had been exposed to COVID-19, were actively infected with it, or had recovered from it provided the deeply sampled blood TCRbeta repertoires that made up the dataset. The repertoires were released in a freely available public database meant as a resource for research on the immune response to SARS-CoV-2. The samples were drawn from the first 160 participants of the ongoing ImmuneRACE study and from 950 to 1,500 subjects provided by 6 global collaborators. The sample metadata nearly always contained a de-identified subject ID, COVID-19 status, age in years and sex. Where available, HLA class I and class II types were obtained from metadata supplied by the sample provider rather than from assay-based typing.

Participants in the prospective study were enrolled through a virtual design, were aged about 18 to 90 years, and lived in roughly 24 United States geographic areas. In the prospective study, cohorts were assigned on the basis of participant-reported clinical history obtained from a screening survey and a study questionnaire. For ImmuneRACE Cohort 3, a participant was defined as recovered based on two consecutive negative NP/OP PCR tests, clearance by a healthcare professional, or resolution of symptoms. In the prospective study, mobile phlebotomists collected whole blood, serum and a nasopharyngeal or oropharyngeal swab from each participant. Over an approximately 2-month period, participants in the prospective study had the option of providing additional blood draws and questionnaires. Before DNA extraction, prospective study blood samples were shipped either frozen or at room temperature. Here is what the overall study found, with its caveats: How much clinical and demographic metadata was included differed by source and by participant, and the metadata was provided uncurated.

Input material: PBMCs or T cells enriched from blood (not recorded which). The TCR sequence derives from a young woman who had recovered from COVID-19.

The DNA sequence reads TGTGCCAGCACCGGGGGACAGGGGGCGCGAACCGGGGAGCTGTTTTTT. This is translated as CASTGGQGARTGELFF. The chain joins TRBV27 to TRBJ2-2, with 12 bases aligning to TRBD1. The germline V gene (reference sequence) specifies MNHEY as CDR1 and SMNVEV as CDR2. Inclusive of the bounding cysteine and phenylalanine, the CDR3 is 16 residues long. Only the CDR3 DNA stays, 48 bases, in frame from base 1. Germline trimming: 7 bases from V, 5 bases from J; junction bases outside gene matches: 8.